Listed here are 15 T cell receptor beta chains from one sample, sequenced in a study of shared clonotypes between healthy human individuals. The method was immunoSEQ multiplex PCR; TCRdb's version includes in-frame clones alone and lacks a portion of them. The top ten clones hold nearly 0.065% of a sample with 500,000 to 550,000 clones, approximately 95% of them seen once. What was sequenced was naive CD4+ T cells sorted from blood. Subset here: CD45RA+ positively selected. The receptors were gathered from a woman in her 30s in good health.

This chain connects TRBV28 to TRBJ2-3, with no clear D. The V gene's germline CDR1 is MDHEN and CDR2 SYDVKM. V was cut by 2 bases and J by 0 bases, with 3 bases left in between. CDR3 size: 13 residues. In DNA form, the CDR3 reads TGTGCCAGCAGTTTAATTAGCACAGATACGCAGTATTTT. Protein product: CASSLISTDTQYF.

The chain combines TRBV10-3 with TRBJ1-1; 8 bases align to TRBD1. The germline CDR1 and CDR2 sequences are ENHRY and SYGVKD. The trim removed 7 bases at V and 7 bases at J, leaving 8 bases unmatched. The CDR3 has 13 residues. CDR3 sequence: CAIKTTGVNEAFF. The DNA for the CDR3 is TGTGCCATCAAGACGACAGGGGTAAATGAAGCTTTCTTT.

The chain carries TRBV27 and TRBJ2-3; 7 bases match TRBD2. J was trimmed by 2 bases and V by 6 bases; bases with no gene match: 11. Per the germline V gene, CDR1 is MNHEY and CDR2 is SMNVEV (reference sequence). The CDR3 covers 16 residues. CDR3 nucleotide sequence: TGTGCCAGCAGGCGGAAAAGCGGGACCCTCACAGATACGCAGTATTTT. Encoded protein: CASRRKSGTLTDTQYF.

The chain employs TRBV6-6 and TRBJ1-1; no clear D gene. This CDR3 spans 12 amino acids. The germline V gene has CDR1 MNHNY and CDR2 SVGAGI (reference sequence). The germline V and J ends were trimmed by 5 bases and 7 bases, with 11 bases remaining between them. The CDR3 DNA is TGTGCCAGCAGTCGAATAACCCTTGAAGCTTTCTTT. It specifies CASSRITLEAFF.

A remark on this clone: A read error may account for a junction end that differs from germline. V usage is TRBV28 and J usage is TRBJ2-7; 8 positions agree with TRBD2. Germline values: CDR1 MDHEN, CDR2 SYDVKM. This CDR3 comprises 14 residues. Here the CDR3 DNA reads TGTGCCAGCAGCCAGCCCGGGGGAACTAGCGGAGAAGCATTC. This translates into CASSQPGGTSGEAF.

The chain couples TRBV11-2 to TRBJ1-1, with D unresolved. This CDR3 contains 15 residues. The germline V gene encodes CDR1 SGHAT and CDR2 FQNNGV. Trimming cost V 6 bases and J 5 bases, with 19 bases left between them. The DNA for the CDR3 is TGTGCCAGCAGTTCAATTCGAGGGAGAAAAACTGAAGCTTTCTTT. Its protein product is CASSSIRGRKTEAFF. The complete variable domain, with remaining parts taken from reference TRBV11-2 and TRBJ1-1, reads EAGVAQSPRYKIIEKRQSVAFWCNPISGHATLYWYQQILGQGPKLLIQFQNNGVVDDSQLPKDRFSAERLKGVDSTLKIQPAKLEDSAVYLCASSSIRGRKTEAFFGQGTRLTVV.

V gene TRBV10-3 combines with J gene TRBJ1-1; 8 nucleotides align to TRBD1. Germline trimming cut 6 bases from V and 3 bases from J; bases unmatched to any gene: 6. This CDR3 is built from 14 residues. Germline-derived CDR1 and CDR2 are ENHRY and SYGVKD. The CDR3 reads CAISGQGRDTEAFF. DNA for the CDR3: TGTGCCATCAGCGGACAGGGCCGAGACACTGAAGCTTTCTTT.

The chain employs TRBV21-1 and TRBJ2-4; TRBD1, the table's D call, was not compared with the DNA. TRBV21-1 is listed as a pseudogene. There are 17 residues in the CDR3. CDR3 in DNA: TGTGCCAGCAGAAAGGAGCGCAGGGGGAGGCTCAAAAACATTCAGTACTTC. Its translation: CASRKERRGRLKNIQYF.

This chain uses TRBV11-2 with TRBJ2-1, with 10 nucleotides matching TRBD2. Germline CDR1 SGHAT, CDR2 FQNNGV. The V and J ends lost 5 bases and 7 bases, in that order; junction bases with no gene match: 5. The CDR3 contains 14 residues. The CDR3 here is CASSRAGGPNEQFF. The CDR3 DNA follows: TGTGCCAGCAGCAGAGCGGGAGGGCCAAATGAGCAGTTCTTC.

This clone was counted a few times. This chain joins TRBV6-1 and TRBJ1-5; TRBD1 matches at 8 bases. The CDR3 is 13 residues long. With 8 bases clipped from V and 1 base from J, the junction kept 1 base outside the gene matches. CDR1 and CDR2 from the germline V gene are MNHNS and SASEGT. CDR3 protein: CASWDRSNQPQHF. As DNA, the CDR3 is TGTGCCAGCTGGGACAGGAGCAATCAGCCCCAGCATTTT.

The V gene is TRBV27, the J gene TRBJ1-2; TRBD1 matches at 9 bases. The V gene's germline CDR1 is MNHEY and CDR2 SMNVEV (reference sequence). Trimming took 2 bases from V and 8 from J; bases not matched to a gene: 12. The CDR3 totals 16 residues. CDR3 bases: TGTGCCAGCAGTTTAACTTACGGGACAGGGTGGGAGGGCTACACCTTC. Its translation: CASSLTYGTGWEGYTF.

This chain connects TRBV28 to TRBJ1-5; TRBD1 matches at 7 bases. Germline loops: CDR1 MDHEN, CDR2 SYDVKM. Trimming at V came to 1 base and at J to 4 bases, leaving 13 bases not matched to a gene. The CDR3 contains 18 residues. The CDR3 loop is CASSLSLGTGVGNQPQHF. CDR3 coding DNA: TGTGCCAGCAGTTTATCCCTCGGTACAGGGGTAGGAAATCAGCCCCAGCATTTT.

The chain is built from TRBV27 and TRBJ2-1; no clear D. The germline V gene has CDR1 MNHEY and CDR2 SMNVEV (reference sequence). The CDR3 is 16 amino acids. The V end was cut by 4 bases, the J end by 0 bases, with 13 bases between. The CDR3 DNA reads as TGTGCCAGCAGTTCCAGACTTCTGAGCTCCTACAATGAGCAGTTCTTC. It yields the protein CASSSRLLSSYNEQFF.

V gene TRBV30 combines with J gene TRBJ1-5; D gene unclear. CDR1 is GTSNPN, CDR2 SVGIG, per germline (reference sequence). The CDR3 has 14 residues. Trimming took off 0 bases at V and 6 bases at J, with 12 bases between the two ends. The CDR3 region has the DNA TGTGCCTGGAGTGTACTCGAGGGAGGTCAGCCCCAGCATTTT. The encoded protein is CAWSVLEGGQPQHF.

This chain connects TRBV28 to TRBJ2-1; perhaps TRBD1 as D (5 bases). Germline-derived CDR1 and CDR2 are MDHEN and SYDVKM. This CDR3 spans 12 amino acids. The ends were cut back, 7 bases at V and 6 bases at J, with 10 bases in the middle. In DNA form, the CDR3 reads TGTGCCAGCACAGGGCCGGTCAATGAGCAGTTCTTC. Protein sequence: CASTGPVNEQFF. Full variable domain (outside the CDR3, taken from reference TRBV28 and TRBJ2-1): DVKVTQSSRYLVKRTGEKVFLECVQDMDHENMFWYRQDPGLGLRLIYFSYDVKMKEKGDIPEGYSVSREKKERFSLILESASTNQTSMYLCASTGPVNEQFFGPGTRLTVL.